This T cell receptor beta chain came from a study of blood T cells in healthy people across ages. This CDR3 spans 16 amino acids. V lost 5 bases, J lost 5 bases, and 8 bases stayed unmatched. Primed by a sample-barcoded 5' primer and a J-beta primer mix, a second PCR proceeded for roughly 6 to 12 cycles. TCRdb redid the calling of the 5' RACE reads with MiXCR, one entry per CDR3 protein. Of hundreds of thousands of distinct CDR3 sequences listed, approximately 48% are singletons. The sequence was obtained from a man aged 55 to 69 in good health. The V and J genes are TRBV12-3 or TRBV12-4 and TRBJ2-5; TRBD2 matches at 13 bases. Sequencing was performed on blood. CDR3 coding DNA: TGTGCCAGCAGTAAAACTAGCGGGGGGGCCCGGGAGACCCAGTACTTC. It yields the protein CASSKTSGGARETQYF.